The sample holds a few counts of the clone carrying this T cell receptor (beta chain). The antigen is not known. iRepertoire HTBI primers and Arm-PCR of CDR3 regions built TCR beta libraries. TCRdb analysed the multiplex PCR reads with MiXCR anew, one entry per CDR3 protein. The repertoire holds fewer than 400,000 distinct CDR3 sequences, with 15% to 20% as singletons. The sample comes from a study of regulatory T cells in long-lasting Graves disease. Study-wide findings and caveats: Thyroid tissue was not sampled; only peripheral blood was. TRBV28, TRBJ1-2 and TRBJ2-5 were favored in persistent disease.

The V end was cut by 0 bases, the J end by 1 base, with 7 bases between. This CDR3 has 14 amino acids. Germline CDR1 is SGDLS and CDR2 is YYNGEE. Time point specified: persistent/refractory GD, antithyroid drugs over 5 years with positive TRAb. With RNA extracted from PBMCs as input, the TCR library was made. Staff took approximately 10 milliliters of peripheral blood and put it into EDTA tubes. The sequence was collected from a female donor with Graves disease. V usage is TRBV9 and J usage is TRBJ1-1; a possible D gene is TRBD1 (5 bases). The input for sequencing was peripheral blood mononuclear cells (PBMCs), taken when the disease was refractory, from a patient treated with antithyroid drugs. The CDR3 loop is CASSVGGENTEAFF. The CDR3, as DNA: TGTGCCAGCAGCGTAGGGGGGGAGAACACTGAAGCTTTCTTT. Drawing the rest from reference TRBV9 and TRBJ1-1, the complete variable domain is DSGVTQTPKHLITATGQRVTLRCSPRSGDLSVYWYQQSLDQGLQFLIQYYNGEERAKGNILERFSAQQFPDLHSELNLSSLELGDSALYFCASSVGGENTEAFFGQGTRLTVV.